The 20 T cell receptor beta chains below all came from one sample that was sequenced in a study of cytomegalovirus exposure and HLA in healthy donors. PCR involved 60 Vbeta and 13 Jbeta primers. TCRdb keeps only in-frame clones here, not all; method: immunoSEQ multiplex PCR. Of over 110,000 clones listed, around 78% are singletons. Material for sequencing was PBMCs. Every receptor here comes from a woman aged 40 to 55 in good health and CMV-seropositive.

Here the CDR3 DNA reads TGTGCCAGCAGTAGACTAGCGGCCCTAGGTGAGCAGTACTTC. Translation: CASSRLAALGEQYF. The chain is built from TRBV7-9 and TRBJ2-7, with 9 bases identical to TRBD2. V lost 6 bases to trimming and J lost 7 bases; unmatched junction nucleotides: 10. CDR1 SEHNR and CDR2 FQNEAQ come from the germline V gene (reference sequence). The CDR3 loop spans 14 amino acids.

The J gene is TRBJ1-6, the V gene TRBV28; D ambiguous. The CDR3 has 14 residues. In germline, CDR1 is MDHEN, CDR2 SYDVKM. V was cut by 0 bases and J by 9 bases, with 9 bases left in between. CDR3 residues: CASSLWAETSPLHF. In DNA form, the CDR3 reads TGTGCCAGCAGTTTATGGGCAGAAACTTCACCCCTCCACTTT.

The CDR3 reads CASSQGSGNYGYTF. In DNA form, the CDR3 reads TGCGCCAGCAGCCAAGGGAGTGGCAACTATGGCTACACCTTC. The chain carries TRBV4-1 and TRBJ1-2; D is unclear. V was pared by 1 base and J by 2 bases, with 8 bases between. This CDR3 has 14 amino acids. CDR1 and CDR2 from the germline V gene are MGHRA and YSYEKL.

This clone was seen a single time. The rearrangement uses TRBV2 and TRBJ1-2, with TRBD1 identical over 7 bases. Germline V gives CDR1 SNHLY, CDR2 FYNNEI. V lost 6 bases and J lost 7; bases outside the gene matches: 8. The CDR3 runs 13 residues. The CDR3 DNA is TGTGCCAGCAGGCCCGGACAGGTGGTTGGCTACACCTTC. Its translation is CASRPGQVVGYTF.

The chain recombines TRBV28 with TRBJ1-4; 7 nucleotides align to TRBD1. V shed 6 bases and J 6 bases; nucleotides not matched to a gene: 10. CDR1 and CDR2 (germline): MDHEN, SYDVKM. The CDR3 is made up of 15 amino acids. The CDR3 here is CASSALAGGDEKLFF. In nucleotides, the CDR3 is TGTGCCAGCAGCGCGTTGGCAGGGGGAGATGAAAAACTGTTTTTT.

The J gene is TRBJ2-1, the V gene TRBV4-2; 14 bases are a match to TRBD2. V dropped 3 bases and J dropped 8; count of bases not matched to a gene: 9. Looked up from germline, CDR1 is LGHNA and CDR2 is YNFKEQ. The CDR3 contains 17 residues. CDR3 bases: TGTGCCAGCAGCCAGAGCGCCGGGACTAGCGGGAGAGATGAGCAGTTCTTC. It is translated as CASSQSAGTSGRDEQFF.

The gene calls are TRBV5-1 and TRBJ1-5, with TRBD1 matching over 10 bases. V shed 4 bases, J shed 7 bases, and the junction held 8 bases outside the gene matches. CDR3 length equals 15 residues. Germline CDR1 is SGHRS and CDR2 is YFSETQ. The CDR3 sequence is CASSTGQGDGQPQHF. The CDR3 nucleotides are TGCGCCAGCAGCACCGGACAGGGGGACGGACAGCCCCAGCATTTT.

V is TRBV2 and J is TRBJ2-3, with 10 bases identical to TRBD2. V lost 7 bases and J lost 2; bases outside the gene matches: 3. Germline V CDR1 and CDR2: SNHLY, FYNNEI. This CDR3 contains 14 residues. CDR3 coding DNA: TGTGCCAGCACACTAGCGGGATACACAGATACGCAGTATTTT. This gives the protein CASTLAGYTDTQYF.

The chain is built from TRBV5-1 and TRBJ2-4; D uncertain. V lost 0 bases, J lost 5 bases, and 6 bases lay in between. The CDR3 consists of 13 residues. The germline gives CDR1 SGHRS, CDR2 YFSETQ. The CDR3 region has the DNA TGCGCCAGCAGCTTGGGTCCGGAAAACATTCAGTACTTC. This translates into CASSLGPENIQYF. Supplemented by reference TRBV5-1 and TRBJ2-4, the full variable domain reads KAGVTQTPRYLIKTRGQQVTLSCSPISGHRSVSWYQQTPGQGLQFLFEYFSETQRNKGNFPGRFSGRQFSNSRSEMNVSTLELGDSALYLCASSLGPENIQYFGAGTRLSVL.

The chain carries TRBV5-1 and TRBJ2-5; 12 nucleotides line up with TRBD2. Trimming took 1 base from V and 4 from J; bases not matched to a gene: 5. Germline CDR1 and CDR2: SGHRS and YFSETQ. The length of the CDR3 is 16 residues. The CDR3 nucleotides are TGCGCCAGCAGCTTGACCCCTAGCGGGGGGGGAGAGACCCAGTACTTC. This codes for CASSLTPSGGGETQYF.

The chain carries TRBV7-9 and TRBJ2-2, with 8 positions matching TRBD2. This CDR3 comprises 16 residues. Germline trimming cut 5 bases from V and 0 bases from J; bases unmatched to any gene: 5. CDR1 SEHNR and CDR2 FQNEAQ come from the germline V gene (reference sequence). The CDR3 sequence is CASSPLLAANTGELFF. DNA for the CDR3: TGTGCCAGCAGCCCGCTACTAGCGGCGAACACCGGGGAGCTGTTTTTT.

This clone was detected only once. The chain couples TRBV20-1 to TRBJ1-2; D gene ambiguous. Trimming cost V 3 bases and J 1 base, with 3 bases left between them. Looked up from germline, CDR1 is DFQATT and CDR2 is SNEGSKA (reference sequence). The CDR3 is made up of 11 amino acids. CDR3 in amino acids: CSARYNYGYTF. As DNA, the CDR3 is TGCAGTGCTAGGTATAACTATGGCTACACCTTC.

The chain employs TRBV9 and TRBJ1-5, with 8 bases matching TRBD1. CDR3 size: 15 residues. V lost 1 base and J lost 5; bases outside the gene matches: 5. Germline CDR1 SGDLS, CDR2 YYNGEE. CDR3 amino acids: CASSVKTGEDQPQHF. DNA of the CDR3: TGTGCCAGCAGCGTAAAGACAGGGGAGGATCAGCCCCAGCATTTT.

The gene calls are TRBV7-9 and TRBJ2-5; 8 bases agree with TRBD2. The CDR3 consists of 14 residues. The trim removed 6 bases at V and 2 bases at J, leaving 5 bases unmatched. Germline values: CDR1 SEHNR, CDR2 FQNEAQ (reference sequence). CDR3 region: CASSYVAGQETQYF. The DNA for the CDR3 is TGTGCCAGCAGTTACGTAGCGGGGCAAGAGACCCAGTACTTC.

A single count supports this clone. V is TRBV11-2 and J is TRBJ1-1; no firm D call. CDR1 and CDR2 (germline): SGHAT, FQNNGV. V shed 2 bases and J shed 4 bases, with 8 bases lying between them. CDR3 size: 13 residues. The chain's CDR3 is CASSLRQITEAFF. The CDR3 nucleotides read TGTGCCAGCAGCTTACGCCAGATCACTGAAGCTTTCTTT.

This chain connects TRBV29-1 to TRBJ1-1; 9 bases are a match to TRBD1. CDR3 length: 12 residues. Losses at the gene ends were 7 bases for V and 1 base for J; bases not matched to a gene: 1. From germline, CDR1 is SQVTM and CDR2 ANQGSEA. CDR3 DNA: TGCAGCGGACAGGGGGAGAACACTGAAGCTTTCTTT. Translated, it gives CSGQGENTEAFF.

The chain links TRBV4-1 to TRBJ1-1, with D possibly matching TRBD1 (6 bases). V lost 1 base, J lost 1 base, and 16 bases lay in between. The germline gives CDR1 MGHRA, CDR2 YSYEKL. The CDR3 loop spans 17 amino acids. The CDR3 DNA follows: TGCGCCAGCAGCCAAGCCCCGGTGGGGGCCCAGAACACTGAAGCTTTCTTT. As protein: CASSQAPVGAQNTEAFF.

The V gene is TRBV6-1, the J gene TRBJ2-7, with D tentatively TRBD2 (5 bases). CDR3 length: 13 residues. In germline, CDR1 is MNHNS, CDR2 SASEGT. V gave up 4 bases and J gave up 6 bases, with 13 bases separating them. For the CDR3, the DNA is TGTGCCAGCAGTGCCGACTACGCCGGCGAGCAGTACTTC. This encodes CASSADYAGEQYF.

This clone came up once. The chain recombines TRBV27 with TRBJ1-2, with 11 positions matching TRBD1. This CDR3 spans 13 amino acids. V dropped 7 bases and J dropped 8; count of bases not matched to a gene: 6. Germline lookup yields CDR1 MNHEY and CDR2 SMNVEV (reference sequence). CDR3 loop: CASTAGQGGGYTF. The CDR3 DNA is TGTGCCAGCACGGCGGGACAGGGGGGCGGCTACACCTTC.

The chain is built from TRBV5-1 and TRBJ1-1; D unclear. Trimming removed 0 bases from V and 4 bases from J, with 10 bases in between. Looked up from germline, CDR1 is SGHRS and CDR2 is YFSETQ. The CDR3 is 14 amino acids. CDR3 protein: CASSLAEGGTEAFF. The CDR3 DNA reads TGCGCCAGCAGCTTGGCTGAGGGAGGCACTGAAGCTTTCTTT.